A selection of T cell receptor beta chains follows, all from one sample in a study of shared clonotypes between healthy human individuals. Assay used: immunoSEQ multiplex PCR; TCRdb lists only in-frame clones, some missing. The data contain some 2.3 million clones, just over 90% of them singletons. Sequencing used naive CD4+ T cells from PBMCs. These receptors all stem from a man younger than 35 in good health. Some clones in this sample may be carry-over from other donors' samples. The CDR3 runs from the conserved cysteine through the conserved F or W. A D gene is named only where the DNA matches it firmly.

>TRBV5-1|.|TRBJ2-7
TGCGCCAGCAGCTTGCTGGTTTCGGGTCAGTCAGCCTACGAGCAGTACTTC
CASSLLVSGQSAYEQYF
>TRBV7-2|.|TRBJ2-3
TGTGCCAGCAGCTTACTTCGAGGCGGGAGCACAGATACGCAGTATTTT
CASSLLRGGSTDTQYF
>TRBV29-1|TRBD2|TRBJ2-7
TGCAGCGTCGCCCGGACTAGCTACGAGCAGTACTTC
CSVARTSYEQYF
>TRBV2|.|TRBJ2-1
TGTGCCAGTTCCAACTATTATGAGCAGTTCTTC
CASSNYYEQFF
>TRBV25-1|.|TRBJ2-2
TGTGCCAGCAGGGCCCAAGGGGGCGGGGAGCTGTTTTTT
CASRAQGGGELFF
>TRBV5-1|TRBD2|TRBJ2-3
TGCGCCAGCAGCTTCTTAGCGGGCCCCGCGGATACGCAGTATTTT
CASSFLAGPADTQYF
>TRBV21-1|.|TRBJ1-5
TGTGCCAGCAGCCCCGACCCGCACGGCAATCAGCCCCAGCATTTT
CASSPDPHGNQPQHF
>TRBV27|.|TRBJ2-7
TGTGCCAGCAGTTTAAGTTTCGGTGGGGGCTACGAGCAGTACTTC
CASSLSFGGGYEQYF
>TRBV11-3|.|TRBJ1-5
TGTGCCAGCATTACAGGGACACATCAGCCCCAGCATTTT
CASITGTHQPQHF
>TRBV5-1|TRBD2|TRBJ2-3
TGCGCCAGCAGCCCCAAGCGGGACGGAAGCACAGATACGCAGTATTTT
CASSPKRDGSTDTQYF
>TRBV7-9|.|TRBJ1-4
TGTGCCAGCAGCCCTAAGACAACTAATGAAAAACTGTTTTTT
CASSPKTTNEKLFF